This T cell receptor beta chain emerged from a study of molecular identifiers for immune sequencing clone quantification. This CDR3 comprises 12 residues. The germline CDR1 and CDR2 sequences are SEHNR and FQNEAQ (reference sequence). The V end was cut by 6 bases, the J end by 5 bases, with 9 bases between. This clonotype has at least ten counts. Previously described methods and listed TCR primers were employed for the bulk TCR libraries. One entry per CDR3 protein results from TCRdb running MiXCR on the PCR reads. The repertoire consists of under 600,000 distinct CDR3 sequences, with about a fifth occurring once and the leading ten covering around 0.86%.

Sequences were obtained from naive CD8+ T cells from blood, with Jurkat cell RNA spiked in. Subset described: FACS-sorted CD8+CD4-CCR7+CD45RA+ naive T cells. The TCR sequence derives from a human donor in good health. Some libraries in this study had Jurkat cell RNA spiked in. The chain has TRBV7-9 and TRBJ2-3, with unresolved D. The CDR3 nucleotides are TGTGCCAGCAGATCCATAGGAGATACGCAGTATTTT. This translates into CASRSIGDTQYF. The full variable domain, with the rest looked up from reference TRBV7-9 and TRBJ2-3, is DTGVSQNPRHKITKRGQNVTFRCDPISEHNRLYWYRQTLGQGPEFLTYFQNEAQLEKSRLLSDRFSAERPKGSFSTLEIQRTEQGDSAMYLCASRSIGDTQYFGPGTRLTVL.